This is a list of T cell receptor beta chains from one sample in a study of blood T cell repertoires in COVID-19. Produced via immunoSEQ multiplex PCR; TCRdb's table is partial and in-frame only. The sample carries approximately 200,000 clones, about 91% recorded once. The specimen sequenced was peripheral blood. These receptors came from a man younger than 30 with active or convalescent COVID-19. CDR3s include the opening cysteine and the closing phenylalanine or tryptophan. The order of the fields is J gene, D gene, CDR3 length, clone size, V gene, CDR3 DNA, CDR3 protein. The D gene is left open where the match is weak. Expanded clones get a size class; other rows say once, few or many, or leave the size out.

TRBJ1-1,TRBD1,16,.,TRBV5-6,TGTGCCAGCAGCCCGCCGGACAGGGAGTTAAACACTGAAGCTTTCTTT,CASSPPDRELNTEAFF
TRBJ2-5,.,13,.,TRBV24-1,TGTGCCACCAGTGATTCGGGGGTAGAGACCCAGTACTTC,CATSDSGVETQYF
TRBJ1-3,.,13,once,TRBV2,TGTGCCAGCAGAGGACACAGAGGAAACACCATATATTTT,CASRGHRGNTIYF
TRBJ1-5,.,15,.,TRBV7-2,TGTGCCAGCAGCTTAGCGGGACACAGCAATCAGCCCCAGCATTTT,CASSLAGHSNQPQHF
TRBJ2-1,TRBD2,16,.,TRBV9,TGTGCCAGCAGCGGTGTACTAGCGGGAGTAGGGGGTGAGCAGTTCTTC,CASSGVLAGVGGEQFF
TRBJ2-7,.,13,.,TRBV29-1,TGCAGCGTTGTGGACCCAGGGTCCTACGAGCAGTACTTC,CSVVDPGSYEQYF
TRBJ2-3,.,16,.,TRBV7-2,TGTGCCAGCAGCCACCGGGCCAGCGGATACACAGATACGCAGTATTTT,CASSHRASGYTDTQYF
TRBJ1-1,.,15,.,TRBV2,TGTGCCAGCAGCACGACAGTGTTTAAGAACACTGAAGCTTTCTTT,CASSTTVFKNTEAFF
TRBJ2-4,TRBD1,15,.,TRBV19,TGTGCCAGTAGTACCTCCAGACAGGGCTTGGGCATTCAGTACTTC,CASSTSRQGLGIQYF
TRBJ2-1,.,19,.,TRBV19,TGTGCCAGTAGTATAGATTCGTCTCGGGGGACGGGGTCCTACAATGAGCAGTTCTTC,CASSIDSSRGTGSYNEQFF
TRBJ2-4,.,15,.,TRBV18,TGTGCCAGCTCCATGAGTGCGGCAGTCAAAAACATTCAGTACTTC,CASSMSAAVKNIQYF
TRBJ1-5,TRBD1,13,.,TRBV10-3,TGTGCCATCGGGCAGGGGGTTGATCAGCCCCAGCATTTT,CAIGQGVDQPQHF
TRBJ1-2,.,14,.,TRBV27,TGTGCCAGCAGTGGAGCAGGGGTCACCTATGGCTACACCTTC,CASSGAGVTYGYTF
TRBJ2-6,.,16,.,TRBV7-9,TGTGCCAGCAGCTTAGGGCCAAGCTCTGGGGCCAACGTCCTGACTTTC,CASSLGPSSGANVLTF
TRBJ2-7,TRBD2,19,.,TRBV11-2,TGTGCCAGCAGCTTAGCAAGTGGGACTAGCGGGATTAGCTCCTACGAGCAGTACTTC,CASSLASGTSGISSYEQYF
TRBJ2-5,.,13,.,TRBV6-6,TGTGCCAGCAGTTACGCCGCCAGGGAGACCCAGTACTTC,CASSYAARETQYF
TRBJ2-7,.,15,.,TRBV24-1,TGTGCCACCAGTGATAGAGCGGGCAGCTCCTACGAGCAGTACTTC,CATSDRAGSSYEQYF
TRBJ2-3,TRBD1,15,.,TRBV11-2,TGTGCCAGCAGCTTACCACGGACAGGCGGGGATACGCAGTATTTT,CASSLPRTGGDTQYF
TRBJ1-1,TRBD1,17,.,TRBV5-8,TGTGCCAGCAGCCTGGGGACAGGGGGCAGGGTTGACACTGAAGCTTTCTTT,CASSLGTGGRVDTEAFF
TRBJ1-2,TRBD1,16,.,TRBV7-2,TGTGCCAGCAGATCAGGGACAGGGGGCGCTGACTATGGCTACACCTTC,CASRSGTGGADYGYTF
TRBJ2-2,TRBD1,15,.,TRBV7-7,TGTGCTAGCAGCTTAGGGACAGGGACCACCGGGGAGCTGTTTTTT,CASSLGTGTTGELFF
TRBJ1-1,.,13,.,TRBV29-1,TGCAGCGTTGAAGAGGGGTGGCGGGCTGAAGCTTTCTTT,CSVEEGWRAEAFF
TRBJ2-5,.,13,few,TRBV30,TGTGCCTGGAGGACCGTCGCTAGGGAGACCCAGTACTTC,CAWRTVARETQYF
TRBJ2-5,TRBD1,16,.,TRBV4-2,TGTGCCAGCAGCCAAGTATTGACAGGGGCAGGAGAGACCCAGTACTTC,CASSQVLTGAGETQYF
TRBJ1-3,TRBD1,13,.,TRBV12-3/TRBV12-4,TGTGCCAGCAGTACAGGGGCTGTGAACACCATATATTTT,CASSTGAVNTIYF
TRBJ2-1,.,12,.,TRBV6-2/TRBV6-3,TGTGCCAGCAGTTATTTCGGTCGTGAGCAGTTCTTC,CASSYFGREQFF
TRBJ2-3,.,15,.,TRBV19,TGTGCCAGCCTTGCGGGGCCGCACAGCACAGATACGCAGTATTTT,CASLAGPHSTDTQYF
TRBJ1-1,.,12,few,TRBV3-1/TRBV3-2,TGTGCCACCGTCGGGGGGAACACTGAAGCTTTCTTT,CATVGGNTEAFF
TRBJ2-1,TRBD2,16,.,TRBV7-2,TGTGCCAGCAGCTTAAAACTAGCGGGAGCTAGTAATGAGCAGTTCTTC,CASSLKLAGASNEQFF
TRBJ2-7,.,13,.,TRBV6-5,TGTGCCAGCAGTTACATATCGGGGAACGAGCAGTACTTC,CASSYISGNEQYF
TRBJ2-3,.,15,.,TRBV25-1,TGTGCCAGCAGTGAATCGGCGGGGAGCACAGATACGCAGTATTTT,CASSESAGSTDTQYF
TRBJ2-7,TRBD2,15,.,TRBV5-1,TGCGCCAGCTCCTTCAATAGCGGGAGGGCCCACGAGCAGTACTTC,CASSFNSGRAHEQYF
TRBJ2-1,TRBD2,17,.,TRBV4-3,TGCGCCAGCAGCCAAGCCCCCCTAGGGAGCGGGAGGCGTGAGCAGTTCTTC,CASSQAPLGSGRREQFF
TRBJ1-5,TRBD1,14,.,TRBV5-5,TGTGCCAGCAGGGGACAGGGTCTTGAGTCGCCCCAGCATTTT,CASRGQGLESPQHF
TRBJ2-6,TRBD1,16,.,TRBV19,TGTGCCAGTAGTGGGTGGACAGGGGCTGGGGCCAACGTCCTGACTTTC,CASSGWTGAGANVLTF
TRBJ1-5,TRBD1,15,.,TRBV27,TGTGCCAGCAGTCAAGGACAGGGTGGCAATCAGCCCCAGCATTTT,CASSQGQGGNQPQHF
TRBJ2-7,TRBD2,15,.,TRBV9,TGTGCCAGCAGCGTAGCGGCTAGCGGAGACTACGAGCAGTACTTC,CASSVAASGDYEQYF
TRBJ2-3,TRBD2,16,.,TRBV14,TGTGCCAGCAGCCTCCGACTAGCGGGATTCGCAGATACGCAGTATTTT,CASSLRLAGFADTQYF
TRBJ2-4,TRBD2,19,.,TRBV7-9,TGTGCCAGCAGCCGTGACTCGACTAGCGGGAGGAAAGCCAAAAACATTCAGTACTTC,CASSRDSTSGRKAKNIQYF
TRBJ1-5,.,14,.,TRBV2,TGTGCCAGCAGTCGACCGGGAAGCAATCAGCCCCAGCATTTT,CASSRPGSNQPQHF
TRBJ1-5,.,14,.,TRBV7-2,TGTGCCAGCAGCTTAGATCCCAGCGTGGGGCCCCAGCATTTT,CASSLDPSVGPQHF
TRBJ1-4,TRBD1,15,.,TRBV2,TGTGCCAGCAGTTATCCGGGACAGGGAAATGAAAAACTGTTTTTT,CASSYPGQGNEKLFF
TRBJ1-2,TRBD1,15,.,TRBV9,TGTGCCAGCACCCGGGGACAGGACCCCTTCGGTGGCTACACCTTC,CASTRGQDPFGGYTF
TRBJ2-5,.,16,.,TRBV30,TGTGCCTGGGGCCTTGGGTCGGGACTCCCTGGGGAGACCCAGTACTTC,CAWGLGSGLPGETQYF
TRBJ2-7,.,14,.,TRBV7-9,TGTGCCAGCAGCTTCCCCGCCAGCTCCTACGAGCAGTACTTC,CASSFPASSYEQYF
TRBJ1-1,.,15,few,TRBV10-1,TGCGCCAGCAGTGGCCCCGGGATCCCGAACACTGAAGCTTTCTTT,CASSGPGIPNTEAFF
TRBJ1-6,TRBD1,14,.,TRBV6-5,TGTGCCAGCACCTTCGTAGACAGGGGTTCACCCCTCCACTTT,CASTFVDRGSPLHF
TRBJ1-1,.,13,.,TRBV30,TGTGCCTGGACAGGGAGGTCCAACACTGAAGCTTTCTTT,CAWTGRSNTEAFF
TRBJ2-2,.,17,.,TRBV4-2,TGTGCCAGCAGCCAAATAGTTAGCGACTCGAACACCGGGGAGCTGTTTTTT,CASSQIVSDSNTGELFF
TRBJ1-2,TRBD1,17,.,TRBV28,TGTGCCAGCACCCTCCTAGGACAGGGGGCTATCTCGGATGGCTACACCTTC,CASTLLGQGAISDGYTF
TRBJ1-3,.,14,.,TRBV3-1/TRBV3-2,TGTGCCAGCAGCCAACCTCTCTCTGGAAACACCATATATTTT,CASSQPLSGNTIYF
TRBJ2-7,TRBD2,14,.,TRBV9,TGTGCCAGCAGCGTATTATCTAGCGGTGGAGAGCAGTACTTC,CASSVLSSGGEQYF
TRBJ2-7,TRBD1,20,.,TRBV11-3,TGTGCCAACAGCCCGACCGTAGGGACAGGGGGGTTCTGGCCGATCTACGAGCAGTACTTC,CANSPTVGTGGFWPIYEQYF